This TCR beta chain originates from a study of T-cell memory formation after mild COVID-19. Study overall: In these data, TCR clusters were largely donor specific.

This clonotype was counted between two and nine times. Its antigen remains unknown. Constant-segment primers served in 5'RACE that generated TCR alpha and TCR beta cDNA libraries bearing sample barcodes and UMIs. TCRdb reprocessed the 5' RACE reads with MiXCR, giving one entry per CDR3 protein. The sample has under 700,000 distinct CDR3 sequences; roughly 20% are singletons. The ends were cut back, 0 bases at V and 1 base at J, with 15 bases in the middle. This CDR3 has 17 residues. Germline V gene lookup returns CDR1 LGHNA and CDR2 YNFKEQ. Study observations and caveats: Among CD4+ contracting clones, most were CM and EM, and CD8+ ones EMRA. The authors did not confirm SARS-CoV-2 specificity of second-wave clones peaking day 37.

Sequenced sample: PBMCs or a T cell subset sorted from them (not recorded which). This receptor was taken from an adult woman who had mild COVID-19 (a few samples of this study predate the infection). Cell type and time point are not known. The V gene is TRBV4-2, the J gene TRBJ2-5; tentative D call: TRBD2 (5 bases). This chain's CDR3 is CASSQDGLGVGQETQYF. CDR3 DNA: TGTGCCAGCAGCCAAGACGGGCTGGGAGTAGGCCAAGAGACCCAGTACTTC.